This T cell receptor beta chain was recovered during a study of T cells expressing NK-cell markers. Using the 5' RACE reads, TCRdb records one entry per CDR3 protein without DNA. The sample totals 200,000 to 300,000 distinct CDR3 sequences. CDR3 size: 14 residues. This chain uses TRBV12-3 or TRBV12-4 with TRBJ1-6; as DNA is missing, the TRBD1 call by TCRdb cannot be tested. Sequenced: blood T cells: a sorted CD56 or NKG2C T cell subset, CD4+ or CD8+ T cells, or bulk PBMC T cells (not recorded which). The receptor comes from a man aged 18 to 29 in good health. CDR3 amino acids: CASSIHRANSPLHF.